The 12 T cell receptor beta chains given below trace back to one sample, sequenced in a study of molecular identifiers for immune sequencing clone quantification (dated by TCRdb to 2016 to 2018). Libraries were constructed by PCR. The data were produced on an Illumina HiSeq 4000. TCRdb took the public reads, trimmed them with fastp at Q25, ran MiXCR for clone calling and kept in-frame beta chains. Entries are consolidated by CDR3 protein sequence, retaining the most common genes and DNA. Recorded for this sample are about 510,000 distinct CDR3 sequences; about a fifth of them occurred a single time. The leading ten clones occupy roughly 0.81% of the sample. The sequenced material came from naive CD8+ T cells from blood, with Jurkat cell RNA spiked in. Explained via the paper, the cell subset or site label denotes: FACS-sorted CD8+CD4-CCR7+CD45RA+ naive T cells. These receptor sequences come from a human donor in good health. Some libraries in this study had Jurkat cell RNA spiked in.

This clonotype was counted a few times. The J gene is TRBJ1-2, the V gene TRBV30; 8 bases match TRBD1. Germline lookup yields CDR1 GTSNPN and CDR2 SVGIG (reference sequence). The CDR3 runs 13 residues. The V gene end was trimmed by 1 base and the J gene end by 6 bases; junction bases not matched to a gene: 4. CDR3 coding DNA: TGTGCCTGGAGTGAAGGACAGGGCCATGGCTACACCTTC. Protein: CAWSEGQGHGYTF.

This clonotype showed up just a few times. The V call is TRBV7-9, the J call TRBJ2-5, with 7 bases matching TRBD1. The junction had 5 bases not matched to a gene; V was cut back by 4 bases and J by 0 bases. CDR1 and CDR2 (germline): SEHNR, FQNEAQ (reference sequence). This CDR3 has 15 amino acids. The CDR3 loop reads CASSSAQGDQETQYF. For the CDR3, the DNA is TGTGCCAGCAGCTCCGCGCAGGGGGACCAAGAGACCCAGTACTTC.

The gene calls are TRBV27 and TRBJ2-7; D may be TRBD1 or TRBD2 (5 bases each). The CDR3 consists of 15 residues. Germline-derived CDR1 and CDR2 are MNHEY and SMNVEV (reference sequence). Deletions cut 8 bases from V and 3 bases from J, with 20 bases between. CDR3 in amino acids: CASSQPRDRNYEQYF. DNA for the CDR3: TGTGCCAGCTCACAGCCCAGGGACCGAAACTACGAGCAGTACTTC.

This clonotype was seen many times. The chain couples TRBV7-8 to TRBJ2-7; 9 positions agree with TRBD1. The CDR3 runs 15 residues. V was clipped by 5 bases and J by 5 bases; unmatched bases: 10. Looked up from germline, CDR1 is SGHVS and CDR2 is FQNEAQ. Here the CDR3 DNA reads TGTGCCAGCAGCGGAGCCGGGACAGGGACTCACGAGCAGTACTTC. This translates into CASSGAGTGTHEQYF.

On this clonotype itself: One end of the junction varies from germline; a read error may be responsible. For the CDR3, the DNA is TGTGCTAGTGACACGGACGGAAACACTGGAGCTTTCTTT. Encoded protein: CASDTDGNTGAFF. The chain joins TRBV12-5 to TRBJ1-1; D call uncertain. The germline V gene encodes CDR1 LGHNT and CDR2 FRNRAP. The CDR3 loop spans 13 amino acids.

This clonotype has a handful of counts. The rearrangement uses TRBV24-1 and TRBJ2-1; TRBD1 might be the D (5 bases). Looked up from germline, CDR1 is KGHDR and CDR2 is SFDVKD. Trimming removed 7 bases from V and 8 bases from J, with 14 bases in between. This CDR3 comprises 13 residues. The CDR3 loop reads CATSALLGDEQFF. The CDR3 DNA is TGTGCCACCAGCGCCCTCCTAGGGGATGAGCAGTTCTTC.

As concerns this clonotype: One end of the junction fails to match germline, which may point to a read error. This chain links TRBV7-7 with TRBJ2-7; tentative D call: TRBD2 (5 bases). The CDR3 totals 14 residues. Germline V gene sequence: CDR1 SSHAT, CDR2 FNYEAQ (reference sequence). The CDR3 DNA sequence: TGTGCTAGCAGCCCGACGGTGAGGGCCTACGAGCAGTACTTC. Translation gives CASSPTVRAYEQYF.

This clonotype showed up just a few times. V and J are TRBV27 and TRBJ2-5; D assignment may be TRBD1 or TRBD2 (5 bases each). The CDR3 length is 15 residues. In germline, CDR1 is MNHEY, CDR2 SMNVEV (reference sequence). The V end was cut by 2 bases, the J end by 4 bases, with 14 bases between. The CDR3: CASSLERGTGETQYF. The CDR3 nucleotides are TGTGCCAGCAGTTTAGAGAGGGGAACAGGAGAGACCCAGTACTTC.

Comment on this clonotype: A much larger clone lies a single base off, so this may be a read error. Lacking the conserved final phenylalanine or tryptophan, this CDR3 likely reflects a read error. The J gene is TRBJ1-5, the V gene TRBV4-1, with D tentatively TRBD1 (5 bases). The CDR3 is 13 residues long. The germline CDR1 and CDR2 sequences are MGHRA and YSYEKL. V lost 8 bases, J lost 2 bases, and 10 bases lay in between. The CDR3 DNA follows: TGCGCCAGCGGCAGGGAGGGCAATCAGCCCCAGCATCTT. Translation: CASGREGNQPQHL.

This clonotype appeared many times. The chain uses TRBV30 and TRBJ1-5; D not certain. Trimming stripped 0 bases from V and 7 bases from J, with 7 bases between. The germline gives CDR1 GTSNPN, CDR2 SVGIG (reference sequence). CDR3 length: 12 amino acids. CDR3 region: CAWSVEAQPQHF. The CDR3 region has the DNA TGTGCCTGGAGTGTAGAGGCCCAGCCCCAGCATTTT.

This clonotype was observed many times. This chain uses TRBV6-5 with TRBJ1-1, with 7 bases that match TRBD1. The V segment lost 7 bases and the J segment 5 bases; nucleotides outside the gene matches: 10. Germline V gene lookup returns CDR1 MNHEY and CDR2 SVGAGI. The CDR3 runs 14 residues. CDR3: CASTAGQIGTEAFF. DNA for the CDR3: TGTGCCAGCACCGCGGGACAGATTGGAACTGAAGCTTTCTTT.

This clonotype was counted many times. This chain connects TRBV4-2 to TRBJ1-5; D might be TRBD1 (6 bases). This CDR3 contains 18 residues. CDR1 and CDR2 from the germline V gene are LGHNA and YNFKEQ. Trimming removed 6 bases from V and 0 bases from J, with 21 bases in between. The CDR3 region is CASSVDSIKINSNQPQHF. The CDR3 DNA is TGTGCCAGCAGTGTGGACAGTATTAAAATTAATAGCAATCAGCCCCAGCATTTT.